Below are 26 T cell receptor beta chains sequenced from a single sample in a study of shared clonotypes between healthy human individuals. Sequencing was performed with immunoSEQ multiplex PCR; in TCRdb, only in-frame clones are kept and a portion is missing. The sample has some 2,000,000 clones, around 95% seen once. The sample consisted of naive CD4+ T cells sorted from blood. The subset: CD45RA+ positively selected. These receptors came from a man between 18 and 35 years old in good health.

Regarding this clone: Other nucleotide sequences from this sample produce the same CDR3. The chain recombines TRBV10-3 with TRBJ2-7; D not certain. Germline CDR1 ENHRY, CDR2 SYGVKD. The CDR3 contains 12 residues. The V gene lost 2 bases and the J gene lost 4 bases, with 6 bases spanning the gap. The DNA of the CDR3 is TGTGCCATCAGTGAGAAGGGTTACGAGCAGTACTTC. Translated: CAISEKGYEQYF.

The chain couples TRBV6-6 to TRBJ2-1; 13 bases map to TRBD2. Germline CDR1 and CDR2: MNHNY and SVGAGI (reference sequence). Trimming removed 8 bases from V and 10 bases from J; junction bases left unmatched: 5. This CDR3 is built from 13 residues. The CDR3 reads CASGTSGKGEQFF. DNA of the CDR3: TGTGCCAGCGGGACTAGCGGGAAGGGAGAGCAGTTCTTC.

As regards this clone: The same CDR3 arises from other DNA sequences in this sample as well. The chain carries TRBV4-1 and TRBJ2-7; D unclear. The germline V and J ends were trimmed by 1 base and 3 bases, with 7 bases remaining between them. The CDR3 contains 13 residues. Per the germline V gene, CDR1 is MGHRA and CDR2 is YSYEKL. Here the CDR3 reads CASSQAGNYEQYF. CDR3 bases: TGCGCCAGCAGCCAAGCGGGCAACTACGAGCAGTACTTC.

A remark on this clone: The sample carries other DNA sequences with the same CDR3. The chain combines TRBV5-4 with TRBJ2-5; 7 bases are shared with TRBD1. CDR1 and CDR2 from the germline V gene are SGHNT and YYREEE (reference sequence). V trimming: 4 bases; J trimming: 2 bases; junction bases outside the gene matches: 5. CDR3 length equals 14 residues. CDR3 coding DNA: TGTGCCAGCAGCCGCGGACAGGAGCAAGAGACCCAGTACTTC. This encodes CASSRGQEQETQYF.

This chain connects TRBV12-5 to TRBJ1-5, with D tentatively TRBD1 (5 bases). This CDR3 comprises 15 residues. CDR1 and CDR2 (germline): LGHNT, FRNRAP. V lost 2 bases, J lost 9 bases, and 17 bases lay in between. CDR3 sequence (DNA): TGTGCTAGTGGTTTGAGGGGACCGAAACGGGGGCCCCAGCATTTT. Protein: CASGLRGPKRGPQHF.

The rearrangement links TRBV18 to TRBJ2-1; D gene uncertain. Germline V lookup: CDR1 KGHSH, CDR2 LQKENI. This CDR3 spans 15 amino acids. Trimming shortened V by 3 bases and J by 0 bases, and 9 bases separated the two germline ends. The CDR3 coding sequence is TGTGCCAGCTCACCTGACCAGAGCTCCTACAATGAGCAGTTCTTC. Its translation: CASSPDQSSYNEQFF. The whole variable domain, filled in from reference TRBV18 and TRBJ2-1, reads NAGVMQNPRHLVRRRGQEARLRCSPMKGHSHVYWYRQLPEEGLKFMVYLQKENIIDESGMPKERFSAEFPKEGPSILRIQQVVRGDSAAYFCASSPDQSSYNEQFFGPGTRLTVL.

The chain has TRBV21-1 and TRBJ2-7; TRBD2, as called in the table, went unchecked against the DNA. TRBV21-1 is tagged as a pseudogene. This CDR3 contains 14 residues. The CDR3, as DNA: TGTGCCAGCAGTCCACCGGGAGGTCCCTACGAGCAGTACTTC. Its protein is CASSPPGGPYEQYF.

In the case of this clone: The same CDR3 can be traced to other DNA sequences in this sample. The CDR3 sequence: CASSRGQGGEKLFF. The CDR3 bases are TGTGCCAGTTCACGGGGACAGGGTGGTGAAAAACTGTTTTTT. The genes are TRBV9 and TRBJ1-4; 9 nucleotides match TRBD1. V shed 8 bases and J 7 bases; nucleotides not matched to a gene: 9. Germline V gene sequence: CDR1 SGDLS, CDR2 YYNGEE. The CDR3 covers 14 residues. The full variable domain, rest sourced from reference TRBV9 and TRBJ1-4, is DSGVTQTPKHLITATGQRVTLRCSPRSGDLSVYWYQQSLDQGLQFLIQYYNGEERAKGNILERFSAQQFPDLHSELNLSSLELGDSALYFCASSRGQGGEKLFFGSGTQLSVL.

This clone was detected only a few times. The J gene is TRBJ1-2, the V gene TRBV10-2; D possibly corresponds to TRBD1 (5 bases). Germline V gene lookup returns CDR1 WSHSY and CDR2 SAAADI. V dropped 3 bases and J dropped 6 bases, with 11 bases sitting between them. CDR3 length: 13 amino acids. The CDR3 bases are TGCGCCAGCAGTGATTGGGGCGCGGATGGCTACACCTTC. Protein: CASSDWGADGYTF.

The chain joins TRBV29-1 to TRBJ2-7, with TRBD1 as a possible D gene (6 bases). The CDR3 extends over 14 amino acids. CDR1 is SQVTM, CDR2 ANQGSEA, per germline. Trimming left V 4 bases short and J 2 bases short, with 15 bases between. The CDR3 DNA sequence: TGCAGCGTTGTACCGTACAGGGACGCCTACGAGCAGTACTTC. It is translated as CSVVPYRDAYEQYF.

Note on this clone: Other DNA sequences in the same sample also yield this CDR3. The V and J genes are TRBV9 and TRBJ2-2; maybe TRBD2 (6 bases). V lost 0 bases to trimming and J lost 2 bases, with 11 bases between them. CDR3 length equals 16 residues. Germline-derived CDR1 and CDR2 are SGDLS and YYNGEE. CDR3 sequence reads: CASSVAGGANTGELFF. CDR3 coding DNA: TGTGCCAGCAGCGTAGCGGGCGGGGCCAACACCGGGGAGCTGTTTTTT.

The rearrangement links TRBV5-6 to TRBJ2-7; 9 bases match TRBD1. V shed 4 bases and J 7 bases; nucleotides not matched to a gene: 12. CDR1 and CDR2 from the germline V gene are SGHDT and YYEEEE. The CDR3 spans 15 residues. CDR3 coding DNA: TGTGCCAGCAGCCCTCTGGGACAGGGCGGGTGGGAGCAGTACTTC. It yields the protein CASSPLGQGGWEQYF.

This clone was counted a single time. J is TRBJ2-3 and V is TRBV10-3; 11 positions match TRBD2. Germline trimming cut 7 bases from V and 6 bases from J; bases unmatched to any gene: 3. The CDR3 extends over 13 amino acids. The germline gives CDR1 ENHRY, CDR2 SYGVKD. The CDR3 is CAIKTSGSDTQYF. In nucleotides, the CDR3 is TGTGCCATCAAAACTAGCGGGAGTGATACGCAGTATTTT.

V is TRBV6-1 and J is TRBJ2-3; D remains unclear. This CDR3 spans 15 amino acids. Trimming shortened V by 2 bases and J by 2 bases, and 11 bases separated the two germline ends. Per germline, CDR1 MNHNS and CDR2 SASEGT. The CDR3: CASSEFRLPTDTQYF. CDR3 DNA: TGTGCCAGCAGTGAATTTCGATTACCCACAGATACGCAGTATTTT.

This chain links TRBV5-1 with TRBJ2-2; 8 positions match TRBD1. V lost 0 bases, J lost 0 bases, and 7 bases stayed unmatched. The CDR3 runs to 18 residues. Germline V gene data show CDR1 as SGHRS and CDR2 as YFSETQ. In DNA, the CDR3 is TGCGCCAGCAGCTTGGACATTCTACAGGGGGCGAACACCGGGGAGCTGTTTTTT. Its translation is CASSLDILQGANTGELFF.

Here the CDR3 reads CAISEVITEAFF. DNA of the CDR3: TGTGCCATCAGTGAGGTTATCACTGAAGCTTTCTTT. The chain is built from TRBV10-3 and TRBJ1-1; D gene uncertain. Per germline, CDR1 ENHRY and CDR2 SYGVKD. The CDR3 has 12 residues. Trimming removed 2 bases at V and 4 bases at J, with 5 bases between.

V usage is TRBV5-1 and J usage is TRBJ2-1; 9 bases map to TRBD1. Germline assignment: CDR1 SGHRS and CDR2 YFSETQ. V shed 4 bases, J shed 6 bases, and the junction held 8 bases outside the gene matches. CDR3 size: 15 residues. CDR3 amino acids: CASSVLGQGINEQFF. CDR3 DNA sequence: TGCGCCAGCAGCGTACTAGGACAGGGGATCAATGAGCAGTTCTTC.

The chain employs TRBV7-8 and TRBJ2-2, with a possible D match to TRBD2 (6 bases). Germline assignment: CDR1 SGHVS and CDR2 FQNEAQ. V was trimmed by 8 bases and J by 4 bases, leaving 14 bases between them. This CDR3 comprises 14 residues. Here the CDR3 DNA reads TGTGCCAGCCAAGTTAGCGGCCCCACCGGGGAGCTGTTTTTT. Translation gives CASQVSGPTGELFF.

This sequence joins TRBV19 and TRBJ2-7; the D is unclear. Germline V gene sequence: CDR1 LNHDA, CDR2 SQIVND (reference sequence). Trimming took off 1 base at V and 2 bases at J, with 9 bases between the two ends. This CDR3 comprises 14 residues. The CDR3 coding sequence is TGTGCCAGTAGTATAGCTGGCAGTCCCTACGAGCAGTACTTC. Translated: CASSIAGSPYEQYF.

This clone was counted a single time. The rearrangement uses TRBV5-6 and TRBJ1-1; D is unresolved. This CDR3 has 16 amino acids. V lost 0 bases and J 1 base, leaving 13 bases between the germline ends. Germline CDR1 reads SGHDT; CDR2 reads YYEEEE. CDR3 sequence (DNA): TGTGCCAGCAGCTTGGAATTTCGCGCAGCGAACACTGAAGCTTTCTTT. It translates to CASSLEFRAANTEAFF.

J is TRBJ2-3 and V is TRBV30, with 7 bases that match TRBD1. The CDR3 contains 15 residues. The germline V gene encodes CDR1 GTSNPN and CDR2 SVGIG (reference sequence). V trimming: 0 bases; J trimming: 2 bases; junction bases outside the gene matches: 5. The CDR3 region is CAWSVTTGVTDTQYF. The DNA of the CDR3 is TGTGCCTGGAGTGTAACTACAGGGGTCACAGATACGCAGTATTTT.

The V and J genes are TRBV2 and TRBJ2-5; 9 bases align to TRBD2. The germline gives CDR1 SNHLY, CDR2 FYNNEI. The CDR3 totals 15 residues. The V and J ends lost 6 bases and 5 bases, in that order; junction bases with no gene match: 10. CDR3 loop: CASRTERGEYETQYF. CDR3 in DNA: TGTGCCAGCAGGACTGAGCGGGGGGAGTATGAGACCCAGTACTTC.

The V call is TRBV7-2, the J call TRBJ2-7; 7 bases fit TRBD2. The CDR3 has 18 residues. The V gene's germline CDR1 is SGHTA and CDR2 FQGNSA. The V segment lost 5 bases and the J segment 3 bases; nucleotides outside the gene matches: 19. CDR3 region: CASSPLSPRGRGYYEQYF. The CDR3 DNA is TGTGCCAGCAGCCCTTTATCTCCCCGAGGGAGGGGCTACTACGAGCAGTACTTC.

This chain links TRBV18 with TRBJ1-2; D gene ambiguous. CDR3 size: 14 residues. Germline CDR1 KGHSH, CDR2 LQKENI. The germline V and J ends were trimmed by 3 bases and 0 bases, with 8 bases remaining between them. Here the CDR3 reads CASSPNAPNYGYTF. The CDR3 coding sequence is TGTGCCAGCTCACCGAACGCCCCTAACTATGGCTACACCTTC.

The chain joins TRBV7-2 to TRBJ1-2; no clear D gene. Germline values: CDR1 SGHTA, CDR2 FQGNSA. The CDR3 contains 15 residues. Trimming cost V 5 bases and J 2 bases, with 15 bases left between them. CDR3 sequence: CASSRTYRGNYGYTF. The CDR3 nucleotides read TGTGCCAGCAGCCGTACCTATCGCGGGAACTATGGCTACACCTTC.

The rearrangement joins TRBV19 to TRBJ2-1; 7 bases line up with TRBD2. V gave up 4 bases and J gave up 6 bases; unmatched junction bases: 6. The CDR3 consists of 14 residues. Germline assignment: CDR1 LNHDA and CDR2 SQIVND (reference sequence). The DNA of the CDR3 is TGTGCCAGTAGTACACAGACTAGCCCCAATGAGCAGTTCTTC. This translates into CASSTQTSPNEQFF.